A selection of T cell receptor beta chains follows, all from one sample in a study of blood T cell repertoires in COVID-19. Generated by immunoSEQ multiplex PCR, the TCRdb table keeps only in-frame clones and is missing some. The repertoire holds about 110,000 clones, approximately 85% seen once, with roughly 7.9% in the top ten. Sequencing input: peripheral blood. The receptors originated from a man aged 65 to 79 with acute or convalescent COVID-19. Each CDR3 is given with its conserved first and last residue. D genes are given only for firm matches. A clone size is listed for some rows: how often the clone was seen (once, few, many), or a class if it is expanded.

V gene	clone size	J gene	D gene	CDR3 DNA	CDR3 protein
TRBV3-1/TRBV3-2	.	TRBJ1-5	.	TGTGCCAGCAGCCCTCGGGAGGTGGGTCAGCCCCAGCATTTT	CASSPREVGQPQHF
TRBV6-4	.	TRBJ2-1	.	TGTGCCAGCAGTGACACGGGGGAAATCCCGAACAATGAGCAGTTCTTC	CASSDTGEIPNNEQFF
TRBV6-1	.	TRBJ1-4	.	TGTGCCAGCAGTGATTTAACAGGGTCAAAGAAACTGTTTTTT	CASSDLTGSKKLFF
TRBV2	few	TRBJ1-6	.	TGTGCCAGCCGTCGGAGGGTGGGTAATTCACCCCTCCACTTT	CASRRRVGNSPLHF
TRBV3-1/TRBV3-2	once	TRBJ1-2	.	TGTGCCAGCAGCCCCAGGGGAAATGGCTACACCTTC	CASSPRGNGYTF
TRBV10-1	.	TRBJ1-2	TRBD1	TGCGCCAGCAGTGAGTCGAGACAGGGCCATGGCTACACCTTC	CASSESRQGHGYTF
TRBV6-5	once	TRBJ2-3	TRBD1	TGTGCCAGCGCGGGACAGGGGATAGATACGCAGTATTTT	CASAGQGIDTQYF
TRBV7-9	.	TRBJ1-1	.	TGTGCCAGCAGCCGACAGGAGGACACTGAAGCTTTCTTT	CASSRQEDTEAFF
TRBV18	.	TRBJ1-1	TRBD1	TGTGCCAGCTCAGACAACAGGGGACTGGGGACTGAAGCTTTCTTT	CASSDNRGLGTEAFF
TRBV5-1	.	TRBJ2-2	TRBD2	TGCGCCAGCAGCCGCTCCCTATACGCTAGCGGGATCGGGGAGCTGTTTTTT	CASSRSLYASGIGELFF